Presented here are 3 T cell receptor beta chains from one specimen sequenced in a study of blood T cell repertoires in COVID-19. The table came from immunoSEQ multiplex PCR; TCRdb's copy has only in-frame clones and leaves some out. The sample gives about 220,000 clones, about 85% of which show up once; roughly 2.8% is in the top ten. The source material was peripheral blood. The receptor set was obtained from a man aged 50-59 years who had recovered from COVID-19.

The V gene is TRBV7-6, the J gene TRBJ2-3, with 14 bases lining up with TRBD2. In germline, CDR1 is SGHVS, CDR2 FNYEAQ. This CDR3 has 19 residues. V gave up 2 bases and J gave up 3 bases; unmatched junction bases: 10. CDR3 loop: CASSLIGTSGSTLTDTQYF. The DNA for the CDR3 is TGTGCCAGCAGCTTAATCGGGACTAGCGGGAGTACATTAACAGATACGCAGTATTTT.

This clone was counted only a few times. The V gene is TRBV5-1, the J gene TRBJ2-7, with D uncertain. Looked up from germline, CDR1 is SGHRS and CDR2 is YFSETQ. The ends were cut back, 2 bases at V and 0 bases at J, with 9 bases in the middle. There are 14 residues in the CDR3. This chain's CDR3 is CASSFQASSYEQYF. The CDR3 region has the DNA TGCGCCAGCAGCTTCCAGGCAAGCTCCTACGAGCAGTACTTC.

The chain couples TRBV9 to TRBJ2-7, with D uncertain. This CDR3 is built from 13 residues. Germline CDR1 is SGDLS and CDR2 is YYNGEE. V was trimmed by 1 base and J by 2 bases, leaving 7 bases between them. The CDR3 DNA is TGTGCCAGCAGCGTAAGGCTAGCCTACGAGCAGTACTTC. This gives the protein CASSVRLAYEQYF.